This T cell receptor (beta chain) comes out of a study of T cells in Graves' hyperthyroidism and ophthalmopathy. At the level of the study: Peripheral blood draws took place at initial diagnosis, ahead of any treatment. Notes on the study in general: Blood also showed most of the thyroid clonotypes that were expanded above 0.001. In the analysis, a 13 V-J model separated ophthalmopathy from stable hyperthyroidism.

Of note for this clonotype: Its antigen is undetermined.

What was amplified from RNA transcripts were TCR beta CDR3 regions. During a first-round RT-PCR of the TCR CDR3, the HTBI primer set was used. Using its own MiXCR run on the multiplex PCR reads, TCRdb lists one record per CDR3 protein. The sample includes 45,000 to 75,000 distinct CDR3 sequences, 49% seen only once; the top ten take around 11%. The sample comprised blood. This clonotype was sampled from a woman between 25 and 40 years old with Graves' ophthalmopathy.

The CDR3 loop is CASSEGLLTEAFF. CDR3 nucleotide sequence: TGCGCCAGCAGTGAAGGGCTGCTCACTGAAGCTTTCTTT. The chain joins TRBV10-1 to TRBJ1-1; no reliable D call. CDR3 length: 13 residues. Germline CDR1 reads WNHNN; CDR2 reads SYGVQD (reference sequence). V lost 3 bases and J lost 4, with 9 bases in between.